What follows is one T cell receptor (beta chain) and its context. Germline CDR1 is SQVTM and CDR2 is ANQGSEA. V was trimmed by 8 bases and J by 6 bases, leaving 17 bases between them. The CDR3 runs to 13 residues. The data originate from a study of cytomegalovirus exposure and HLA in healthy donors. PCR primers comprised 60 Vbeta and 13 Jbeta primers. Method: immunoSEQ multiplex PCR; TCRdb's copy keeps in-frame clones and lacks some. The sample includes about 190,000 clones, around 79% seen only once; the top ten take 1.6%. J is TRBJ2-1 and V is TRBV29-1; D perhaps matches TRBD1 (5 bases). Sequences were obtained from PBMCs. This receptor was obtained from a woman aged 50 to 60 in good health and CMV-seronegative. The CDR3 nucleotides are TGCAGCCAAGTCACAGGTCTGGGCAATGAGCAGTTCTTC. Translating gives CSQVTGLGNEQFF.